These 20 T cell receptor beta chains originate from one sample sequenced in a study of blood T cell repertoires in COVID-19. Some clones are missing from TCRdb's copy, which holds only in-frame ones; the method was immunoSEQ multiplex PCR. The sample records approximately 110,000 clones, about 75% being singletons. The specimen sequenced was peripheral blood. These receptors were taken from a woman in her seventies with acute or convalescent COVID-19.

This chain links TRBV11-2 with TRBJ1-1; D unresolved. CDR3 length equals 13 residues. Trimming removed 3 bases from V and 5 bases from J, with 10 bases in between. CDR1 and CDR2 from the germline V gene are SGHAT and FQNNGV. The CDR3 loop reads CASSFEGRTEAFF. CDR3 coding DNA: TGTGCCAGCAGCTTTGAGGGAAGGACTGAAGCTTTCTTT.

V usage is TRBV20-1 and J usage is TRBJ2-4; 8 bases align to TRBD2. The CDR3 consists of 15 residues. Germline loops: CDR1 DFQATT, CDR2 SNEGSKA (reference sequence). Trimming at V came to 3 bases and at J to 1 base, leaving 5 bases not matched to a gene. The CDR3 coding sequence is TGCAGTGCTAGTCCGGGGGGGAGGGCCAAAAACATTCAGTACTTC. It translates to CSASPGGRAKNIQYF.

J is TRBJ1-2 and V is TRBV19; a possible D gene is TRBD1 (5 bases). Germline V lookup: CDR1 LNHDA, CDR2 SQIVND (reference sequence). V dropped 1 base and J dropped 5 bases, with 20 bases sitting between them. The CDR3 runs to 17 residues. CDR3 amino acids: CASSIGGTGPRSYGYTF. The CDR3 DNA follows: TGTGCCAGTAGTATAGGAGGGACTGGCCCGCGGAGTTATGGCTACACCTTC.

The DNA of the CDR3 is TGTGCCAGTAGTATAGGGGAGGATTTGGCATATGGCTACACCTTC. Its protein is CASSIGEDLAYGYTF. The gene calls are TRBV19 and TRBJ1-2; D gene unclear. V shed 1 base and J shed 5 bases, with 14 bases lying between them. Germline assignment: CDR1 LNHDA and CDR2 SQIVND (reference sequence). The CDR3 length is 15 residues.

This CDR3 is CATSDPGLGDYNEQFF. The CDR3 DNA reads TGTGCCACCAGTGACCCGGGACTAGGGGACTACAATGAGCAGTTCTTC. The chain recombines TRBV24-1 with TRBJ2-1; 8 positions agree with TRBD2. CDR1 KGHDR and CDR2 SFDVKD come from the germline V gene. The CDR3 sequence is 16 residues long. Germline trimming cut 4 bases from V and 3 bases from J; bases unmatched to any gene: 7.

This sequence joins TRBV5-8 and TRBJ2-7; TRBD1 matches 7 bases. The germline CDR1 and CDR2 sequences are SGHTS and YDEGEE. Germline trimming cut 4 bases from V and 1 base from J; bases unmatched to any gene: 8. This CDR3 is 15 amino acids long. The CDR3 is CASSQNRGWSYEQYF. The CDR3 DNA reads TGTGCCAGCAGCCAGAACAGGGGTTGGTCCTACGAGCAGTACTTC.

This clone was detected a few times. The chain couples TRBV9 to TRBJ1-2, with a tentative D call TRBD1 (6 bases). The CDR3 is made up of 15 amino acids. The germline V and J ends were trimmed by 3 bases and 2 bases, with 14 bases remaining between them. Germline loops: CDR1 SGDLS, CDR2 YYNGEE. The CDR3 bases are TGTGCCAGCAGCGCATCAGGGGTTAGCAACTATGGCTACACCTTC. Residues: CASSASGVSNYGYTF. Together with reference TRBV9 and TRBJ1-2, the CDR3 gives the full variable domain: DSGVTQTPKHLITATGQRVTLRCSPRSGDLSVYWYQQSLDQGLQFLIQYYNGEERAKGNILERFSAQQFPDLHSELNLSSLELGDSALYFCASSASGVSNYGYTFGSGTRLTVV.

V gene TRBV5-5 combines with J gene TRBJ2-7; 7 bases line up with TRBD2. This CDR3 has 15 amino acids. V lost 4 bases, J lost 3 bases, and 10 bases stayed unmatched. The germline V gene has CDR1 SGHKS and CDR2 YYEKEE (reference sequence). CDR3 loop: CASSIVQGGIYEQYF. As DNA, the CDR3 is TGTGCCAGCAGCATCGTCCAGGGAGGGATCTACGAGCAGTACTTC.

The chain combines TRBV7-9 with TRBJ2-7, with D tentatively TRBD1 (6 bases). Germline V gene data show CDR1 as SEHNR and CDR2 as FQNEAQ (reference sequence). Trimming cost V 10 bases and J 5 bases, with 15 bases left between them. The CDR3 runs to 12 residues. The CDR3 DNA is TGTGCCACCACGACAGGTACAAACGAGCAGTACTTC. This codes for CATTTGTNEQYF.

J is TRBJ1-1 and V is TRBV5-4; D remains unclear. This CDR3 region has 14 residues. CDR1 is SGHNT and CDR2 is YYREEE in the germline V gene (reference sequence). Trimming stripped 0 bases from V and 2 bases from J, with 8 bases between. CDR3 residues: CASSLAQLNTEAFF. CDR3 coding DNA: TGTGCCAGCAGCTTGGCACAGTTAAACACTGAAGCTTTCTTT.

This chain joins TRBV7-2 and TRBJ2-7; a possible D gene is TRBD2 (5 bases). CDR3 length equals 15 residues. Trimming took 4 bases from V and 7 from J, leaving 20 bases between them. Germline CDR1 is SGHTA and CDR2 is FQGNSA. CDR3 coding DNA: TGTGCCAGCAGCTCTGACGGGAACTCCCTACGAGAGCAGTACTTC. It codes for CASSSDGNSLREQYF. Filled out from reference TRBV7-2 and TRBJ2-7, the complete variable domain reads GAGVSQSPSNKVTEKGKDVELRCDPISGHTALYWYRQSLGQGLEFLIYFQGNSAPDKSGLPSDRFSAERTGGSVSTLTIQRTQQEDSAVYLCASSSDGNSLREQYFGPGTRLTVT.

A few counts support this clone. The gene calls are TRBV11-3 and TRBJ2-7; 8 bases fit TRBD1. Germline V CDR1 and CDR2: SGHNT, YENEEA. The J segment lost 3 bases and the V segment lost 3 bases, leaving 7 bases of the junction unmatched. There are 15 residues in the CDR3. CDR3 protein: CASSLLGTGDYEQYF. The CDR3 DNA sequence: TGTGCCAGCAGCTTGTTGGGGACAGGAGACTACGAGCAGTACTTC.

The CDR3 here is CSVIQSYEQYF. DNA for the CDR3: TGCAGCGTTATACAGTCCTACGAGCAGTACTTC. The V and J genes are TRBV29-1 and TRBJ2-7; no clear D gene. The CDR3 has 11 amino acids. CDR1 is SQVTM and CDR2 is ANQGSEA in the germline V gene. V lost 5 bases to trimming and J lost 1 base, with 6 bases between them.

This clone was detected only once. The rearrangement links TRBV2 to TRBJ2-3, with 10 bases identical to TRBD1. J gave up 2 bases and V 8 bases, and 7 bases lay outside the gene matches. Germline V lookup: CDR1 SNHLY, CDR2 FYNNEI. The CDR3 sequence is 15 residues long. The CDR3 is CASRPGTGDTDTQYF. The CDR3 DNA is TGTGCCAGCCGGCCCGGGACAGGGGACACAGATACGCAGTATTTT.

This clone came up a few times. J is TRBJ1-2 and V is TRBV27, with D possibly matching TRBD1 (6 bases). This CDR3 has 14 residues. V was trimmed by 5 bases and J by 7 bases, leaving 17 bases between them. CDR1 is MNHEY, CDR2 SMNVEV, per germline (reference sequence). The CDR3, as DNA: TGTGCCAGCAGTCCACTACAGGGAACCCGTGGCTACACCTTC. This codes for CASSPLQGTRGYTF.

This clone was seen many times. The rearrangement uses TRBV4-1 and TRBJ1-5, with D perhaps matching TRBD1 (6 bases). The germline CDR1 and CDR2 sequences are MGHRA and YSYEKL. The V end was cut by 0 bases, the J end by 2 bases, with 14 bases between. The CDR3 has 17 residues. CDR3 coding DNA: TGCGCCAGCAGCCAAGAACCTCAGGGGTGGGGCAATCAGCCCCAGCATTTT. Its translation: CASSQEPQGWGNQPQHF.

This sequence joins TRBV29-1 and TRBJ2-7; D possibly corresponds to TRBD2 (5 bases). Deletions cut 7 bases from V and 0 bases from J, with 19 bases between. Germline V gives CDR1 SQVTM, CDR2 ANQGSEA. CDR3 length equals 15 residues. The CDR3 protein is CSATPRGPSSYEQYF. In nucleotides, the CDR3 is TGCAGCGCCACGCCTCGGGGTCCTAGCTCCTACGAGCAGTACTTC.

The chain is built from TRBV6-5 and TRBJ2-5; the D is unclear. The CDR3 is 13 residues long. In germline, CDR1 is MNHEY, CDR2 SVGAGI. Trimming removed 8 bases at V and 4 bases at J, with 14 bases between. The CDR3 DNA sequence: TGTGCCAGCCGAATTCCGAGTGGAGAGACCCAGTACTTC. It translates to CASRIPSGETQYF.

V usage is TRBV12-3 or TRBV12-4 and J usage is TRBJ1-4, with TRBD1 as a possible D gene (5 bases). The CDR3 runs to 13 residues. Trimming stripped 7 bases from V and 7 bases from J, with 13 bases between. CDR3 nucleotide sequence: TGTGCCAGCACCGCCAGGGCAGGTGAAAAACTGTTTTTT. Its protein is CASTARAGEKLFF.

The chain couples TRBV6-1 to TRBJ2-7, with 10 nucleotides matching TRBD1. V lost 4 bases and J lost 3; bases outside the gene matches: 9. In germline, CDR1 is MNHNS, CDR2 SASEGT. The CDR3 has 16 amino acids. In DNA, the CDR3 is TGTGCCAGCAGTGGGGGGGACAGGGGAGAAGGCTACGAGCAGTACTTC. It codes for CASSGGDRGEGYEQYF.